This section outlines one T cell receptor (beta chain) sequence together with its context. TCRdb independently ran MiXCR on the RT-PCR reads; one entry per CDR3 protein. The data show approximately 99,000 distinct CDR3 sequences, with over 30% seen just once and under 30% held by the top ten. This entry is derived from a study of patients and donors after allogeneic stem cell transplantation. V was clipped by 3 bases and J by 1 base, with 13 bases between them. Germline V gene data show CDR1 as KGHSH and CDR2 as LQKENI. The CDR3 covers 16 residues. This chain uses TRBV18 with TRBJ1-5; possibly TRBD1 for D (6 bases). The sequence was collected from a human donor who was either an allogeneic HSCT recipient or a stem cell or donor lymphocyte infusion donor (not recorded which). It is not recorded whose cells these are; they may come from a transplant donor. What was sequenced was blood, either unsorted or a sorted T cell fraction (not recorded which). The CDR3 DNA follows: TGTGCCAGCTCACCCCTAGGCAGGGGAAGCAATCAGCCCCAGCATTTT. This codes for CASSPLGRGSNQPQHF.